Each of the 24 T cell receptor beta chains below was sequenced from the same sample in a study of blood T cell repertoires in COVID-19. Here immunoSEQ multiplex PCR was the method, and the copy in TCRdb shows in-frame clones only, minus some. Here the sample spans 390,000 or so clones, around 89% being singletons. Source material: PBMCs or T cells enriched from blood (not recorded which). The receptors were gathered from a man between 18 and 29 years old who had recovered from COVID-19.

The chain couples TRBV23-1 to TRBJ2-5; 8 nucleotides agree with TRBD2. TRBV23-1 is sorted into the ORF group, with uncertain function. CDR3 length equals 15 residues. V gave up 4 bases and J gave up 5 bases; unmatched junction bases: 9. The CDR3 region is CASSPAGGANETQYF. CDR3 DNA sequence: TGCGCCAGCAGTCCTGCCGGGGGGGCTAATGAGACCCAGTACTTC.

The chain couples TRBV5-4 to TRBJ2-2, with 10 bases that match TRBD1. The CDR3 runs 16 residues. In germline, CDR1 is SGHNT, CDR2 YYREEE (reference sequence). The trim removed 2 bases at V and 6 bases at J, leaving 7 bases unmatched. The CDR3 coding sequence is TGTGCCAGCAGCTTAGCCCTGACAGGGGGCTCCGGGGAGCTGTTTTTT. Translated, it gives CASSLALTGGSGELFF.

This chain uses TRBV28 with TRBJ2-5, with 9 bases lining up with TRBD2. From germline, CDR1 is MDHEN and CDR2 SYDVKM. V lost 2 bases to trimming and J lost 5 bases; unmatched junction nucleotides: 3. The CDR3 contains 14 residues. The CDR3 reads CASSLGGRVETQYF. The DNA of the CDR3 is TGTGCCAGCAGTTTAGGCGGGAGGGTTGAGACCCAGTACTTC.

This chain links TRBV5-1 with TRBJ2-3, with a tentative D call TRBD2 (6 bases). V lost 3 bases to trimming and J lost 3 bases, with 11 bases between them. The CDR3 loop spans 14 amino acids. Looked up from germline, CDR1 is SGHRS and CDR2 is YFSETQ. CDR3 amino acids: CASSSLANTDTQYF. The CDR3 DNA reads as TGCGCCAGCAGCTCGCTAGCGAATACAGATACGCAGTATTTT. The full variable domain, rest sourced from reference TRBV5-1 and TRBJ2-3, is KAGVTQTPRYLIKTRGQQVTLSCSPISGHRSVSWYQQTPGQGLQFLFEYFSETQRNKGNFPGRFSGRQFSNSRSEMNVSTLELGDSALYLCASSSLANTDTQYFGPGTRLTVL.

V usage is TRBV10-2 and J usage is TRBJ2-7, with D maybe TRBD2 (6 bases). The CDR3 runs to 14 residues. V dropped 8 bases and J dropped 1 base, with 15 bases sitting between them. Germline CDR1 reads WSHSY; CDR2 reads SAAADI. The CDR3 loop reads CASGSGDGSYEQYF. The CDR3 nucleotides are TGCGCCAGCGGTTCGGGGGACGGATCCTACGAGCAGTACTTC.

This chain links TRBV10-3 with TRBJ1-1; weak D call: TRBD1 (6 bases). The CDR3 totals 15 residues. Trimming cost V 8 bases and J 0 bases, with 16 bases left between them. The V gene's germline CDR1 is ENHRY and CDR2 SYGVKD. The CDR3 DNA follows: TGTGCCATCGCCCGTGGGGGCCAGGTGAACACTGAAGCTTTCTTT. Translating it yields CAIARGGQVNTEAFF.

The rearrangement uses TRBV7-6 and TRBJ2-5; D possibly corresponds to TRBD1 (5 bases). The CDR3 extends over 12 amino acids. Germline V CDR1 and CDR2: SGHVS, FNYEAQ. Trimming left V 3 bases short and J 5 bases short, with 7 bases between. Written as DNA, the CDR3 is TGTGCCAGCAGCTTGCAGGGCGAGACCCAGTACTTC. The encoded protein is CASSLQGETQYF.

The chain combines TRBV7-2 with TRBJ2-5, with TRBD2 matching over 8 bases. Germline V CDR1 and CDR2: SGHTA, FQGNSA. V lost 2 bases to trimming and J lost 6 bases; unmatched junction nucleotides: 14. CDR3 length: 17 residues. The CDR3 region has the DNA TGTGCCAGCAGCTTAAAGGCTTCGGGGGGGTTTTGGAAGACCCAGTACTTC. It is translated as CASSLKASGGFWKTQYF. Full variable domain (rest looked up from reference TRBV7-2 and TRBJ2-5): GAGVSQSPSNKVTEKGKDVELRCDPISGHTALYWYRQSLGQGLEFLIYFQGNSAPDKSGLPSDRFSAERTGGSVSTLTIQRTQQEDSAVYLCASSLKASGGFWKTQYFGPGTRLLVL.

The chain carries TRBV4-3 and TRBJ2-4; D is unresolved. CDR1 is LGHNA, CDR2 YSLEER, per germline. The CDR3 is 15 amino acids. Trimming took 0 bases from V and 1 from J, leaving 7 bases between them. The chain's CDR3 is CASSQDPGAKNIQYF. Written as DNA, the CDR3 is TGCGCCAGCAGCCAAGATCCCGGGGCCAAAAACATTCAGTACTTC.

This chain uses TRBV7-8 with TRBJ2-3, with 8 bases fitting TRBD1. Germline CDR1 SGHVS, CDR2 FQNEAQ. The CDR3 contains 16 residues. The ends lost 5 bases at V and 2 bases at J; junction bases unmatched: 9. The CDR3 DNA sequence: TGTGCCAGCAGCCCAGGACAGGGCCCTTCCACAGATACGCAGTATTTT. This gives the protein CASSPGQGPSTDTQYF.

This chain joins TRBV28 and TRBJ1-6; no clear D. Germline V lookup: CDR1 MDHEN, CDR2 SYDVKM. This CDR3 is built from 13 residues. V lost 7 bases and J lost 9, with 13 bases in between. The CDR3 loop is CASTQLLISPLHF. CDR3 nucleotides: TGTGCCAGCACCCAACTACTCATTTCACCCCTCCACTTT.

This chain connects TRBV5-8 to TRBJ1-4, with 11 bases aligning to TRBD1. This CDR3 is 15 amino acids long. J was trimmed by 6 bases and V by 5 bases; bases with no gene match: 6. From germline, CDR1 is SGHTS and CDR2 YDEGEE. DNA of the CDR3: TGTGCCAGCAGTCGCAGGACAGGGGGCGATGAAAAACTGTTTTTT. Translated, it gives CASSRRTGGDEKLFF. The variable domain in full, completed from reference TRBV5-8 and TRBJ1-4, reads EAGVTQSPTHLIKTRGQQATLRCSPISGHTSVYWYQQALGLGLQFLLWYDEGEERNRGNFPPRFSGRQFPNYSSELNVNALELEDSALYLCASSRRTGGDEKLFFGSGTQLSVL.

The table lists this clone with a count of one. The rearrangement joins TRBV28 to TRBJ1-5; D gene ambiguous. The length of the CDR3 is 14 residues. Trimming pared 7 bases from V and 0 bases from J, leaving 10 bases between. Per the germline V gene, CDR1 is MDHEN and CDR2 is SYDVKM. The CDR3 here is CASNSLYSNQPQHF. CDR3 coding DNA: TGTGCCAGCAACAGCCTCTATAGCAATCAGCCCCAGCATTTT.

V gene TRBV10-2 combines with J gene TRBJ1-4, with D possibly being TRBD1 (6 bases). Germline loops: CDR1 WSHSY, CDR2 SAAADI. CDR3 size: 14 residues. Trimming cost V 7 bases and J 6 bases, with 15 bases left between them. The CDR3 DNA is TGCGCCAGCAATGGGGGCAGGGCTGATGAAAAACTGTTTTTT. The encoded protein is CASNGGRADEKLFF.

J is TRBJ2-2 and V is TRBV19, with TRBD2 matching over 15 bases. The J segment lost 2 bases and the V segment lost 4 bases, leaving 5 bases of the junction unmatched. Germline assignment: CDR1 LNHDA and CDR2 SQIVND (reference sequence). This CDR3 spans 18 amino acids. The CDR3 nucleotides are TGTGCCAGTAGTACTGGACTAGCGGGGGGGACAAACACCGGGGAGCTGTTTTTT. Translating gives CASSTGLAGGTNTGELFF. Combining the CDR3 with reference TRBV19 and TRBJ2-2 gives the whole variable domain DGGITQSPKYLFRKEGQNVTLSCEQNLNHDAMYWYRQDPGQGLRLIYYSQIVNDFQKGDIAEGYSVSREKKESFPLTVTSAQKNPTAFYLCASSTGLAGGTNTGELFFGEGSRLTVL.

The V gene is TRBV5-4, the J gene TRBJ1-2; TRBD1 matches 7 bases. The CDR3 consists of 15 residues. V lost 3 bases and J lost 1; bases outside the gene matches: 6. Per the germline V gene, CDR1 is SGHNT and CDR2 is YYREEE (reference sequence). CDR3 bases: TGTGCCAGCAGCTCAGACAGGGTAAATAACTATGGCTACACCTTC. It translates to CASSSDRVNNYGYTF.

The V call is TRBV6-5, the J call TRBJ1-1, with D perhaps TRBD1 (5 bases). Trimming took 8 bases from V and 3 from J, leaving 16 bases between them. Germline V gene sequence: CDR1 MNHEY, CDR2 SVGAGI. The CDR3 covers 14 residues. The CDR3 reads CASSLGGFYTEAFF. CDR3 DNA sequence: TGTGCCAGCTCCTTGGGGGGGTTTTACACTGAAGCTTTCTTT.

This sequence joins TRBV12-3 or TRBV12-4 and TRBJ2-7; D not certain. The germline V and J ends were trimmed by 6 bases and 4 bases, with 10 bases remaining between them. This CDR3 is 12 amino acids long. The CDR3 DNA reads TGTGCCAGCAGATCCAGAGGTTACGAGCAGTACTTC. Residues: CASRSRGYEQYF.

DNA for the CDR3: TGTGCCAGCAGCCGGACAGGGACTGGGGGCTACACCTTC. Translating gives CASSRTGTGGYTF. This chain uses TRBV7-3 with TRBJ1-2; 8 bases agree with TRBD1. CDR3 length: 13 residues. CDR1 SGHTA and CDR2 FQGTGA come from the germline V gene. With 5 bases clipped from V and 8 bases from J, the junction kept 7 bases outside the gene matches.

The rearrangement joins TRBV7-9 to TRBJ1-1, with no clear D. CDR1 and CDR2 from the germline V gene are SEHNR and FQNEAQ (reference sequence). V shed 7 bases and J shed 5 bases, with 11 bases lying between them. The CDR3 length is 12 residues. The CDR3 is CASTVTVTEAFF. The CDR3, as DNA: TGTGCCAGCACGGTAACAGTGACTGAAGCTTTCTTT.

The J gene is TRBJ1-6, the V gene TRBV9; D is perhaps TRBD1 (6 bases). The germline gives CDR1 SGDLS, CDR2 YYNGEE. The CDR3 totals 15 residues. Trimming shortened V by 0 bases and J by 10 bases, and 14 bases separated the two germline ends. The CDR3 DNA reads TGTGCCAGCAGCGTAGGATTCAGGGGCGAGTCACCCCTCCACTTT. Amino acid sequence: CASSVGFRGESPLHF.

The chain has TRBV2 and TRBJ1-5; TRBD1 is a possible D gene (6 bases). CDR1 and CDR2 from the germline V gene are SNHLY and FYNNEI. The length of the CDR3 is 13 residues. The V gene lost 5 bases and the J gene lost 9 bases, with 14 bases spanning the gap. CDR3 in amino acids: CASSYRALRPQHF. In nucleotides, the CDR3 is TGTGCCAGCAGTTACAGGGCGTTGAGGCCCCAGCATTTT.

CDR3 DNA sequence: TGTGCCAGCAGTTACAAGCAGGCAGGAATATTAGCGGGCCGGAATGAGCAGTTCTTC. Encoded protein: CASSYKQAGILAGRNEQFF. This chain uses TRBV27 with TRBJ2-1, with 7 bases aligning to TRBD2. Unmatched junction bases numbered 22, after V lost 4 bases and J lost 7 bases. Per the germline V gene, CDR1 is MNHEY and CDR2 is SMNVEV (reference sequence). CDR3 size: 19 residues.

The CDR3 spells CAIKGQGDYGYTF. CDR3 nucleotides: TGTGCCATCAAGGGGCAGGGCGACTATGGCTACACCTTC. The chain has TRBV10-3 and TRBJ1-2; tentatively, D is TRBD1 (5 bases). CDR3 length equals 13 residues. Trimming pared 7 bases from V and 3 bases from J, leaving 12 bases between. The germline V gene has CDR1 ENHRY and CDR2 SYGVKD.